This T cell receptor (beta chain) was recovered during a study of tumor-infiltrating lymphocytes in oesophageal squamous cell carcinoma. One entry per CDR3 protein results from TCRdb running MiXCR on the PCR reads. The sample holds about 21,000 distinct CDR3 sequences; 35% to 40% are singletons and the top ten take more than 30%. The V gene lost 1 base and the J gene lost 4 bases, with 10 bases spanning the gap. Germline V gives CDR1 GTSNPN, CDR2 SVGIG (reference sequence). The CDR3 consists of 14 residues. This clonotype was detected a few times. The TCR originated in a male donor with esophageal squamous cell carcinoma. The V gene is TRBV30, the J gene TRBJ1-4; D call uncertain. Input material: esophageal tumor tissue. The DNA for the CDR3 is TGTGCCTGGAGTGGTAGGGATTTTAATGAAAAACTGTTTTTT. Translation: CAWSGRDFNEKLFF.